The sequence of this TCR beta chain was determined in a study of T cells after yellow fever vaccination. A few counts support this clonotype. Its antigen is currently unknown. For TCR, cDNA came from 5'RACE template switching, which added a universal primer site and UMIs. Each CDR3 protein is one row after TCRdb ran MiXCR on the 5' RACE reads. The sample includes under 550,000 distinct CDR3 sequences, 21% of them seen just once. General study points: Boosting was followed by the reappearance of most primary-vaccination clones (approximately 95% CD4, roughly 90% CD8). In FACS-sorted repertoires, abundant clonotypes from the bulk population could appear as contaminants.

The clonotype was recovered from a man between 18 and 35 years old who received the YFV17D yellow fever vaccine. The input for sequencing was PBMCs, taken 21 days after the first yellow fever vaccination.

The CDR3 sequence is CSESFGGGGTHEQFF. The CDR3 bases are TGCAGTGAAAGCTTCGGGGGGGGCGGCACCCATGAGCAGTTCTTC. The chain couples TRBV20-1 to TRBJ2-1, with 8 bases fitting TRBD2. Germline V gives CDR1 DFQATT, CDR2 SNEGSKA (reference sequence). The CDR3 is 15 amino acids. V shed 7 bases, J shed 8 bases, and the junction held 16 bases outside the gene matches.